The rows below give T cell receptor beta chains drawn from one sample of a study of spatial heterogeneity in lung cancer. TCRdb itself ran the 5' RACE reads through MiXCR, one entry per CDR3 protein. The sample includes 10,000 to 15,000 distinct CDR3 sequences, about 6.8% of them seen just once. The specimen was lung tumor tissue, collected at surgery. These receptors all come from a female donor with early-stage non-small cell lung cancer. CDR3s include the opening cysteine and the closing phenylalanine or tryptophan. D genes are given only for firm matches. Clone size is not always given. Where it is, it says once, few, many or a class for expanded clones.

DNA: TGTGCCAGCTCACGGGACTACAATGAGCAGTTCTTC; CDR3: CASSRDYNEQFF; J: TRBJ2-1; size: many; V: TRBV18; D: .
DNA: TGTGCCAGCAGTTTATTTTCGGGCGCAGGGGGGATCGGGAACACTGAAGCTTTCTTT; CDR3: CASSLFSGAGGIGNTEAFF; J: TRBJ1-1; size: many; V: TRBV27; D: TRBD1
DNA: TGTGCCAGCAGCTTTGCTGCAGGATCCTACGAGCAGTACTTC; CDR3: CASSFAAGSYEQYF; J: TRBJ2-7; size: .; V: TRBV7-9; D: .
DNA: TGTGCCAGCAGTGAAGACAGAGACCAAAGCAATCAGCCCCAGCATTTT; CDR3: CASSEDRDQSNQPQHF; J: TRBJ1-5; size: .; V: TRBV2; D: .
DNA: TGCAGTGCTAGGGCAGGGGGGCCGACCGGGGAGCTGTTTTTT; CDR3: CSARAGGPTGELFF; J: TRBJ2-2; size: many; V: TRBV20-1; D: .
DNA: TGCGCCAGCAGCATGGGACAGAACTATGGCTACACCTTC; CDR3: CASSMGQNYGYTF; J: TRBJ1-2; size: many; V: TRBV5-1; D: TRBD1
DNA: TGTGCCAGCTCATCAGGGGTGGCTAATGAAAAACTGTTTTTT; CDR3: CASSSGVANEKLFF; J: TRBJ1-4; size: few; V: TRBV18; D: .
DNA: TGTGCCAGCAGCCGTCGGGCAGCGGGAGGGGTAAATGAGCAGTTCTTC; CDR3: CASSRRAAGGVNEQFF; J: TRBJ2-1; size: many; V: TRBV7-2; D: TRBD2
DNA: TGTGCCAGCAGCGAAAATACTGGCACAGATACGCAGTATTTT; CDR3: CASSENTGTDTQYF; J: TRBJ2-3; size: many; V: TRBV7-8; D: .
DNA: TGTGCCAGCAGCGCCTTGATCATGAACACTGAAGCTTTCTTT; CDR3: CASSALIMNTEAFF; J: TRBJ1-1; size: many; V: TRBV7-6; D: .
DNA: TGTGCCAGTAGGCTAACAGGGGAAAATCATGGCTACACCTTC; CDR3: CASRLTGENHGYTF; J: TRBJ1-2; size: .; V: TRBV19; D: TRBD1
DNA: TGTGCCAGCAGCCAAGCGCCTAGCGGGAGTGGGTACGAGCAGTACTTC; CDR3: CASSQAPSGSGYEQYF; J: TRBJ2-7; size: many; V: TRBV3-1; D: TRBD2
DNA: TGTGCCAGCAGTGAAGCACAGGGCCTCGATACGCAGTATTTT; CDR3: CASSEAQGLDTQYF; J: TRBJ2-3; size: medium-sized; V: TRBV2; D: .
DNA: TGCAGTGCTAAAAGGACCGTCGAGGGTGGGTTCTTT; CDR3: CSAKRTVEGGFF; J: TRBJ1-1; size: many; V: TRBV20-1; D: .
DNA: TGTGCCTGGAGTGTAACGACTAGCACCACCGTAGGCCAGTACTTC; CDR3: CAWSVTTSTTVGQYF; J: TRBJ2-5; size: medium-sized; V: TRBV30; D: TRBD2
DNA: TGTGCCAGCAGTATGAGTAAGCCGGGGGGGGCCTCAGATACGCAGTATTTT; CDR3: CASSMSKPGGASDTQYF; J: TRBJ2-3; size: few; V: TRBV6-5; D: TRBD2
DNA: TGTGCCAACAGCTTACAAGGGGCTGCTAATGAAAAACTGTTTTTT; CDR3: CANSLQGAANEKLFF; J: TRBJ1-4; size: .; V: TRBV7-2; D: .
DNA: TGTGCCAGCAGCTTAGCTGGACAGGTCCAAGAGACCCAGTACTTC; CDR3: CASSLAGQVQETQYF; J: TRBJ2-5; size: many; V: TRBV7-2; D: TRBD1
DNA: TGTGCCAGCAGTTCCTTTGGGACCAGCGGGAGCGATGAGCAGTTCTTC; CDR3: CASSSFGTSGSDEQFF; J: TRBJ2-1; size: few; V: TRBV6-2/TRBV6-3; D: TRBD2
DNA: TGCGCCAGCAGCCCCAGCCGGGAGATCGGAGATACGCAGTATTTT; CDR3: CASSPSREIGDTQYF; J: TRBJ2-3; size: few; V: TRBV4-3; D: .
DNA: TGCAGTGCTAGGGAGATCAATAGACAGGCCAACACCTTC; CDR3: CSAREINRQANTF; J: TRBJ1-2; size: many; V: TRBV20-1; D: .
DNA: TGTGCCAGTAGTATCGGCCGGGCGGGAGGGGAGCAGTTCTTC; CDR3: CASSIGRAGGEQFF; J: TRBJ2-1; size: many; V: TRBV19; D: TRBD2
DNA: TGTGCCAGCAGCTTAGACGGTCCTCTGGACGAGCAGTACTTC; CDR3: CASSLDGPLDEQYF; J: TRBJ2-7; size: many; V: TRBV11-2; D: .
DNA: TGTGCCAGCAGCGAGGAGGTCGCAGCTTTCTTT; CDR3: CASSEEVAAFF; J: TRBJ1-1; size: few; V: TRBV28; D: .
DNA: TGTGCCAGCAGCGCGGGCCAAGAGACCCAGTACTTC; CDR3: CASSAGQETQYF; J: TRBJ2-5; size: medium-sized; V: TRBV11-2; D: .
DNA: TGCAGTGCTAGAGAAACAGGGAGGACTGAAGCTTTCTTT; CDR3: CSARETGRTEAFF; J: TRBJ1-1; size: many; V: TRBV20-1; D: .
DNA: TGTGCCTGCTACAGGACACAAGAGACCCAGTACTTC; CDR3: CACYRTQETQYF; J: TRBJ2-5; size: medium-sized; V: TRBV30; D: .
DNA: TGTGCCAGTAGTATTGTAGGGAACTACGAGCAGTACTTC; CDR3: CASSIVGNYEQYF; J: TRBJ2-7; size: many; V: TRBV19; D: .
DNA: TGTGCCAGCAGCCCCATCGGGCAGGGAGGGTTGAATGAGCAGTTCTTC; CDR3: CASSPIGQGGLNEQFF; J: TRBJ2-1; size: medium-sized; V: TRBV11-2; D: TRBD2
DNA: TGTGCCAGCAGTGCCCATAATGAGCAGTTCTTC; CDR3: CASSAHNEQFF; J: TRBJ2-1; size: medium-sized; V: TRBV6-2/TRBV6-3; D: .
DNA: TGTGCCAGCAGTTCCGGGACAGGGCAGTACTTC; CDR3: CASSSGTGQYF; J: TRBJ2-7; size: many; V: TRBV6-5; D: TRBD1
DNA: TGCGCCAGCAGCCAAGGTGGACAGGCCACGATGAACACTGAAGCTTTCTTT; CDR3: CASSQGGQATMNTEAFF; J: TRBJ1-1; size: many; V: TRBV4-1; D: TRBD1
DNA: TGTGCCAGCTCACCATCAGGGGGAGAGAACACTGAAGCTTTCTTT; CDR3: CASSPSGGENTEAFF; J: TRBJ1-1; size: medium-sized; V: TRBV18; D: TRBD1
DNA: TGTGCCAGCAGTCCCGGGCTCCTGGGGAGCGCCTTGGAGACCCAGTACTTC; CDR3: CASSPGLLGSALETQYF; J: TRBJ2-5; size: medium-sized; V: TRBV27; D: .
DNA: TGTGCCAGCAGCCCCCGGCCCGGGACTAGCGCCGGGGAGCTGTTTTTT; CDR3: CASSPRPGTSAGELFF; J: TRBJ2-2; size: medium-sized; V: TRBV7-2; D: TRBD2
DNA: TGTGCCAGCGAAACCTTCGCCGGGGAGCTGTTTTTT; CDR3: CASETFAGELFF; J: TRBJ2-2; size: few; V: TRBV12-3/TRBV12-4; D: .
DNA: TGTGCCAGCGTTCCGGGACAGCAGACCTATGGCTACACCTTC; CDR3: CASVPGQQTYGYTF; J: TRBJ1-2; size: many; V: TRBV7-2; D: TRBD1
DNA: TGTGCCAGCAGCGCCAGGGGGAACACTGAAGCTTTCTTT; CDR3: CASSARGNTEAFF; J: TRBJ1-1; size: once; V: TRBV12-3/TRBV12-4; D: .
DNA: TGTGCCAGCAGAACCAGAGGACTAGCGGGAGGGGGGGGAAAAGAGACCCAGTACTTC; CDR3: CASRTRGLAGGGGKETQYF; J: TRBJ2-5; size: many; V: TRBV27; D: TRBD2
DNA: TGTGCCAGCAGCTTATTGGCGGGATCGAACACCGGGGAGCTGTTTTTT; CDR3: CASSLLAGSNTGELFF; J: TRBJ2-2; size: medium-sized; V: TRBV7-2; D: .